The 27 T cell receptor beta chains in this list originate from one sample, sequenced in a study of T cell responses to AZD1222 COVID-19 vaccine. Sequencing was performed with immunoSEQ multiplex PCR; in TCRdb, only in-frame clones are kept and a portion is missing. The sample carries approximately 140,000 clones, around 90% recorded once. The sequencing used peripheral blood, collected 28 days after the second AZD1222 dose. Receptors were obtained from an adult who received the AZD1222 COVID-19 vaccine.

This rearrangement joins TRBV19 to TRBJ2-1, with D possibly TRBD1 on 5 matching bases. The CDR3 totals 14 residues. Germline CDR1 reads LNHDA; CDR2 reads SQIVND (reference sequence). V was trimmed by 0 bases and J by 7 bases, leaving 10 bases between them. The CDR3 bases are TGTGCCAGTAGTATAGAAGGGGCCGCAAATGAGCAGTTCTTC. This gives the protein CASSIEGAANEQFF.

This clone showed up just once. V usage is TRBV11-3 and J usage is TRBJ2-3; 12 nucleotides align to TRBD1. Unmatched junction bases numbered 11, after V lost 4 bases and J lost 3 bases. The germline V gene encodes CDR1 SGHNT and CDR2 YENEEA. This CDR3 contains 18 residues. CDR3 in DNA: TGTGCCAGCAGCTGCCGGGACAGGGGGCGCCGTCGAACAGATACGCAGTATTTT. Its translation: CASSCRDRGRRRTDTQYF.

This sequence joins TRBV30 and TRBJ2-6; either TRBD1 or TRBD2 may fit D (6 bases each). Germline assignment: CDR1 GTSNPN and CDR2 SVGIG (reference sequence). V was pared by 0 bases and J by 3 bases, with 9 bases between. The CDR3 runs 15 residues. The CDR3 loop is CAWSVRGDGANVLTF. The DNA for the CDR3 is TGTGCCTGGAGTGTGAGGGGGGATGGGGCCAACGTCCTGACTTTC. The full variable domain, its missing parts supplied by reference TRBV30 and TRBJ2-6, is SQTIHQWPATLVQPVGSPLSLECTVEGTSNPNLYWYRQAAGRGLQLLFYSVGIGQISSEVPQNLSASRPQDRQFILSSKKLLLSDSGFYLCAWSVRGDGANVLTFGAGSRLTVL.

The chain employs TRBV24-1 and TRBJ1-5; TRBD1 might be the D (6 bases). V was cut by 3 bases and J by 1 base, with 12 bases left in between. CDR1 is KGHDR, CDR2 SFDVKD, per germline. The CDR3 consists of 16 residues. The DNA of the CDR3 is TGTGCCACCAGTGATCCCTCAGGGGAAAGCAATCAGCCCCAGCATTTT. Translation: CATSDPSGESNQPQHF.

About this clone: At the DNA level, this CDR3 is encoded by other sequences in the same sample as well. The chain links TRBV5-1 to TRBJ2-5; 8 bases map to TRBD1. The germline gives CDR1 SGHRS, CDR2 YFSETQ. CDR3 length equals 13 residues. With V trimmed by 1 base and J by 4 bases, 0 bases remained unmatched. The CDR3 sequence: CASSLTGGETQYF. As DNA, the CDR3 is TGCGCCAGCAGCTTGACAGGGGGAGAGACCCAGTACTTC.

The chain carries TRBV11-3 and TRBJ1-1, with D possibly matching TRBD1 (5 bases). CDR3 length equals 13 residues. Between the trimmed V and J ends, which lost 0 bases and 5 bases, there was a span of 7 bases. CDR1 and CDR2 from the germline V gene are SGHNT and YENEEA. CDR3 bases: TGTGCCAGCAGCTTAGATCGGGGGACTGAAGCTTTCTTT. It is translated as CASSLDRGTEAFF.

This chain joins TRBV27 and TRBJ1-3, with D possibly matching TRBD1 (5 bases). This CDR3 comprises 14 residues. V lost 3 bases and J lost 3, with 9 bases in between. Germline V lookup: CDR1 MNHEY, CDR2 SMNVEV (reference sequence). CDR3 nucleotide sequence: TGTGCCAGCAGTTTTGGAGGGGATGGAAACACCATATATTTT. It is translated as CASSFGGDGNTIYF.

V gene TRBV6-5 combines with J gene TRBJ2-7, with D possibly matching TRBD2 (5 bases). The V and J ends lost 8 bases and 5 bases respectively, with 10 bases between them. This CDR3 comprises 11 residues. CDR1 MNHEY and CDR2 SVGAGI come from the germline V gene. The DNA for the CDR3 is TGTGCCAGCCAAAGAGGGAACGAGCAGTACTTC. Protein sequence: CASQRGNEQYF.

The V and J genes are TRBV10-3 and TRBJ2-2, with 8 bases that match TRBD2. This CDR3 is 15 amino acids long. Germline CDR1 reads ENHRY; CDR2 reads SYGVKD. V shed 7 bases and J 4 bases; nucleotides not matched to a gene: 8. In DNA, the CDR3 is TGTGCCATCAATGGACTAGCCGGAGCCACCGGGGAGCTGTTTTTT. It encodes CAINGLAGATGELFF.

The V and J genes are TRBV9 and TRBJ2-1, with D possibly matching TRBD2 (6 bases). CDR1 SGDLS and CDR2 YYNGEE come from the germline V gene. V lost 0 bases and J 8 bases, leaving 9 bases between the germline ends. The CDR3 covers 13 residues. The CDR3 DNA follows: TGTGCCAGCAGCGTAGGGGGAGGCGATGAGCAGTTCTTC. This translates into CASSVGGGDEQFF.

The chain carries TRBV30 and TRBJ1-1; D remains ambiguous. Germline V lookup: CDR1 GTSNPN, CDR2 SVGIG (reference sequence). The CDR3 spans 13 residues. V lost 4 bases to trimming and J lost 0 bases, with 9 bases between them. DNA of the CDR3: TGTGCCTGGATCCCCAGGCTGAACACTGAAGCTTTCTTT. This codes for CAWIPRLNTEAFF.

This chain's CDR3 is CASSWGLAEVNEQFF. The CDR3 DNA sequence: TGTGCCAGCAGTTGGGGACTAGCGGAGGTGAATGAGCAGTTCTTC. The chain recombines TRBV28 with TRBJ2-1; 11 positions match TRBD2. Germline values: CDR1 MDHEN, CDR2 SYDVKM. V trimming: 4 bases; J trimming: 7 bases; junction bases outside the gene matches: 6. The CDR3 is 15 residues long.

V usage is TRBV4-3 and J usage is TRBJ2-3; the D is unclear. This CDR3 region has 13 residues. Deletions cut 4 bases from V and 5 bases from J, with 10 bases between. Germline V gene lookup returns CDR1 LGHNA and CDR2 YSLEER. The CDR3 DNA reads TGCGCCAGCAGCCTTGGGGTTGGAGATACGCAGTATTTT. It translates to CASSLGVGDTQYF.

The rearrangement joins TRBV6-2 or TRBV6-3 to TRBJ1-3; tentative D call: TRBD1 (5 bases). Trimming stripped 5 bases from V and 5 bases from J, with 19 bases between. Germline V CDR1 and CDR2: MNHEY, SVGEGT. The CDR3 is made up of 16 amino acids. DNA for the CDR3: TGTGCCAGCAGTCAAACGAGGGGCGCGGGAAGAAACACCATATATTTT. As protein: CASSQTRGAGRNTIYF.

A word on this clone: Distinct nucleotide sequences in the sample also encode this CDR3. V gene TRBV28 combines with J gene TRBJ1-5, with a weak D call TRBD1 (6 bases). The germline V and J ends were trimmed by 3 bases and 4 bases, with 10 bases remaining between them. The CDR3 consists of 14 residues. CDR1 and CDR2 (germline): MDHEN, SYDVKM. DNA for the CDR3: TGTGCCAGCAGTTTTGGACAGCGGAATCAGCCCCAGCATTTT. It encodes CASSFGQRNQPQHF.

By frequency in the sample, this clone is medium-sized. The V call is TRBV5-6, the J call TRBJ1-1, with a weak D call TRBD1 (5 bases). The CDR3 runs to 16 residues. Trimming pared 0 bases from V and 5 bases from J, leaving 17 bases between. CDR1 and CDR2 from the germline V gene are SGHDT and YYEEEE. The CDR3 DNA reads TGTGCCAGCAGCTTGGGAGTTCCGGGGCTATGGACTGAAGCTTTCTTT. This gives the protein CASSLGVPGLWTEAFF. The variable domain in full, with the rest retrieved from reference TRBV5-6 and TRBJ1-1, is DAGVTQSPTHLIKTRGQQVTLRCSPKSGHDTVSWYQQALGQGPQFIFQYYEEEERQRGNFPDRFSGHQFPNYSSELNVNALLLGDSALYLCASSLGVPGLWTEAFFGQGTRLTVV.

V gene TRBV5-1 combines with J gene TRBJ1-2, with D uncertain. V shed 4 bases and J shed 0 bases, with 13 bases lying between them. CDR1 and CDR2 from the germline V gene are SGHRS and YFSETQ. CDR3 size: 15 residues. In DNA, the CDR3 is TGCGCCAGCAGCCCCGGGTCTCAAACTAACTATGGCTACACCTTC. Its protein product is CASSPGSQTNYGYTF. Filled out from reference TRBV5-1 and TRBJ1-2, the complete variable domain reads KAGVTQTPRYLIKTRGQQVTLSCSPISGHRSVSWYQQTPGQGLQFLFEYFSETQRNKGNFPGRFSGRQFSNSRSEMNVSTLELGDSALYLCASSPGSQTNYGYTFGSGTRLTVV.

This chain uses TRBV30 with TRBJ2-2; TRBD2 matches at 10 bases. The trim removed 5 bases at V and 8 bases at J, leaving 11 bases unmatched. The germline CDR1 and CDR2 sequences are GTSNPN and SVGIG (reference sequence). CDR3 length equals 15 residues. CDR3 sequence: CAWSGLAGAVGELFF. The CDR3 region has the DNA TGTGCCTGGTCCGGTCTAGCGGGAGCGGTTGGGGAGCTGTTTTTT.

This CDR3 reads CASSLGAGNGYTF. The DNA of the CDR3 is TGTGCCAGCAGCTTAGGGGCGGGAAATGGCTACACCTTC. The chain is built from TRBV7-8 and TRBJ1-2; D not resolved. Deletions cut 1 base from V and 6 bases from J, with 9 bases between. The germline V gene encodes CDR1 SGHVS and CDR2 FQNEAQ. The CDR3 loop spans 13 amino acids.

This clone appeared a few times. The chain couples TRBV5-1 to TRBJ2-7, with 10 bases that match TRBD1. Germline-derived CDR1 and CDR2 are SGHRS and YFSETQ. This CDR3 comprises 15 residues. Germline trimming cut 2 bases from V and 2 bases from J; bases unmatched to any gene: 4. CDR3 sequence (DNA): TGCGCCAGCAGCTTAAGGACAGGGGGTACCTACGAGCAGTACTTC. This gives the protein CASSLRTGGTYEQYF. The full variable domain, with the rest looked up from reference TRBV5-1 and TRBJ2-7, is KAGVTQTPRYLIKTRGQQVTLSCSPISGHRSVSWYQQTPGQGLQFLFEYFSETQRNKGNFPGRFSGRQFSNSRSEMNVSTLELGDSALYLCASSLRTGGTYEQYFGPGTRLTVT.

The V call is TRBV7-8, the J call TRBJ1-1, with D tentatively TRBD1 (6 bases). CDR1 and CDR2 (germline): SGHVS, FQNEAQ. Trimming shortened V by 2 bases and J by 1 base, and 17 bases separated the two germline ends. The CDR3 contains 17 residues. For the CDR3, the DNA is TGTGCCAGCAGCTTAAGGGGGGGCGGTTATTCGAACACTGAAGCTTTCTTT. This gives the protein CASSLRGGGYSNTEAFF.

The chain uses TRBV2 and TRBJ1-3; D call uncertain. Trimming stripped 2 bases from V and 1 base from J, with 12 bases between. The germline CDR1 and CDR2 sequences are SNHLY and FYNNEI. The CDR3 length is 16 residues. CDR3 coding DNA: TGTGCCAGCAGTGAAAGAGGACGGCAGTCTGGAAACACCATATATTTT. Encoded protein: CASSERGRQSGNTIYF.

The J gene is TRBJ1-3, the V gene TRBV18, with D uncertain. The CDR3 is 16 residues long. V was cut by 3 bases and J by 0 bases, with 12 bases left in between. Looked up from germline, CDR1 is KGHSH and CDR2 is LQKENI. The CDR3 region has the DNA TGTGCCAGCTCACCCCCTCGGGCCTCCTCTGGAAACACCATATATTTT. Translating gives CASSPPRASSGNTIYF.

The chain is built from TRBV15 and TRBJ2-1, with D possibly being TRBD2 (5 bases). CDR1 is LNHNV and CDR2 is YYDKDF in the germline V gene (reference sequence). CDR3 size: 17 residues. V was clipped by 0 bases and J by 9 bases, with 21 bases between them. The CDR3 DNA reads as TGTGCCACCAGCAGAGATCTCGGTAGCAGACTACTCTCTGAGCAGTTCTTC. It is translated as CATSRDLGSRLLSEQFF.

The table lists this clone with a count of one. J is TRBJ1-2 and V is TRBV25-1; the match to TRBD1 covers 9 bases. V dropped 8 bases and J dropped 2; count of bases not matched to a gene: 3. This CDR3 region has 13 residues. CDR1 and CDR2 from the germline V gene are MGHDK and SYGVNS. For the CDR3, the DNA is TGTGCCAGCCGGGGACAGGGAAACTATGGCTACACCTTC. Its protein product is CASRGQGNYGYTF.

The V and J genes are TRBV30 and TRBJ2-5; 11 positions match TRBD1. Germline CDR1 is GTSNPN and CDR2 is SVGIG (reference sequence). The CDR3 runs to 14 residues. V dropped 3 bases and J dropped 4; count of bases not matched to a gene: 4. The CDR3 nucleotides read TGTGCCTGGAGCCTAGGACAGGGGGCAGAGACCCAGTACTTC. It yields the protein CAWSLGQGAETQYF.

J is TRBJ2-3 and V is TRBV7-3, with TRBD1 identical over 7 bases. Germline V gene lookup returns CDR1 SGHTA and CDR2 FQGTGA. This CDR3 contains 16 residues. V was clipped by 6 bases and J by 0 bases; unmatched bases: 9. CDR3 nucleotides: TGTGCCAGCAGTCAATACAGGGGAAAGAGCACAGATACGCAGTATTTT. Translation gives CASSQYRGKSTDTQYF.